This T cell receptor beta chain was documented in a study of Graves' ophthalmopathy and Graves' hyperthyroidism (dated by TCRdb to 2016 to 2019). Regarding the complete study: A patient counted as having stable hyperthyroidism if there was no progression to ophthalmopathy within 18 months of follow-up. In total, under 150 blood samples were TCR-sequenced: some 40 ophthalmopathy, roughly 77 hyperthyroidism and about 17 hyperthyroidism-to-ophthalmopathy patients. The study used TCR beta repertoire signatures to distinguish Graves' ophthalmopathy from Graves' hyperthyroidism and to predict progression to ophthalmopathy. In a handful of hyperthyroidism patients, the T-cell repertoire of thyroid tissue was compared with the T-cell repertoire of blood. Once sampling was done, hyperthyroidism patients were given methimazole at a starting dose of 30 mg daily, while ophthalmopathy patients were given high-dose intravenous methylprednisolone. An independent validation cohort comprised under 20 hyperthyroidism patients and over 15 patients who later progressed from hyperthyroidism to ophthalmopathy. A discovery set of more than 90 patients (around 40 ophthalmopathy, about 59 stable hyperthyroidism) was enrolled to explore V-J signatures distinguishing ophthalmopathy from hyperthyroidism. Results and caveats for the whole study, not just this receptor: In validation, the model predicted ophthalmopathy progression with 70.59% sensitivity and approximately 75% specificity; roughly eleven predicted patients were CT-confirmed with GO in a median of approximately six months. In cross-validation, the 13-signature model distinguished ophthalmopathy from stable hyperthyroidism with approximately 90% sensitivity and about 81% specificity, while in the test set the corresponding values were approximately 80% and 75%. Among expanded thyroid clonotypes with frequency above 0.001, most also showed up in blood, which suggests that blood repertoires may reflect the thyroid immune response. Sample size was not predetermined statistically, and investigators were not blinded to group allocation.

Details on this clonotype: Its antigen specificity is not known. The record has no base qualities; no much larger clone is one base away.

Trimming takes 5 bases from V and 0 bases from J, and the germline ends sit 16 bases apart. The CDR3 runs 16 amino acids, cysteine and phenylalanine included. Solely the CDR3 DNA is kept, with 48 bases framed from the first base. CDR1 and CDR2 (MNHEY, SVGEGT) derive from the germline V gene. For repertoire sequencing, the TCR beta CDR3 regions were amplified from RNA transcripts. The first round was an RT-PCR using HTBI primers with the Qiagen OneStep RT-PCR kit, and this first round was followed by a second-round multiplex PCR, then size selection and purification. Libraries were sequenced paired-end with 100 bp reads on an Illumina HiSeq2000. The paper's data handling went like this. SOAPnuke was used to process the reads, throwing out any read that had adapters, had uncalled bases, had a mean Phred below 15, or lacked an exact constant-primer or identifier match. COPE v1.2.5 was used to merge the high-quality paired reads. Each unique nucleotide sequence was defined as a clonotype, and clonotypes were aligned to IMGT TRB V, D and J references with MiTCR v1.1. The analysis was limited to V-J combinations with a frequency above 0.0001, which together covered just over 98% of the repertoires. A TCR clonal expansion and chaos score per V-J combination was defined as the ratio of F50 clonal expansion to chaos observed in the TCRdist matrix. Welch's t-statistics and random forest were used to narrow the features down to around 12 V-J combinations, which were then fed into a naive Bayes classifier. The Morisita-Horn index was used to measure how similar the thyroid and blood repertoires were. TCRdb itself trimmed the public reads at Q25 with fastp, ran MiXCR and retained productive beta chains. Identical CDR3 protein sequences are pooled into one entry, listed with their most common genes and DNA. The V and J calls were not made by the authors but by TCRdb's processing. Here the sample has 1 million to 1.3 million distinct CDR3 sequences; about 38% occur a single time. The ten largest account for over 8.5% of the sample.

Hyperthyroidism patients were newly diagnosed, with disease duration under 2 months, and aged 18 to 65 years. Anyone with other autoimmune diseases, uncontrolled infections, pregnancy or lactation was excluded from the study. Clinical symptoms, serum thyroxine, TRAb, thyroid ultrasound and orbital computed tomography were used for diagnosis. Trizol reagent was used to extract the total RNA, and its quality was then checked on an Agilent 2100 Bioanalyzer. The source of this sequence is an adult man with Graves' hyperthyroidism. What was sequenced was peripheral blood or thyroid tissue (not recorded which). The V and J genes are TRBV6-2 or TRBV6-3 and TRBJ1-1; TRBD1 could be the D gene, as 5 bases match. In nucleotides, the sequence is TGTGCCAGCAGTCGACCATTTGCAGGGATGAACACTGAAGCTTTCTTT. Its protein product is CASSRPFAGMNTEAFF.